Presented here are 26 T cell receptor beta chains from one specimen sequenced in a study of T cell repertoires in cytomegalovirus infection. Using its own MiXCR run on the reads, TCRdb lists one record per CDR3 protein. The profile shows about 530,000 distinct CDR3 sequences, about a quarter of them singletons. Sequenced sample: PBMCs. These receptors were taken from a human donor in good health (CMV status not recorded). Some clones in this sample may be carry-over from other donors' samples.

This rearrangement joins TRBV27 to TRBJ1-1; unclear D gene. Germline assignment: CDR1 MNHEY and CDR2 SMNVEV (reference sequence). The V end was cut by 5 bases, the J end by 0 bases, with 7 bases between. This CDR3 spans 13 amino acids. CDR3 sequence reads: CASSITLNTEAFF. CDR3 nucleotides: TGTGCCAGCAGTATCACCTTGAACACTGAAGCTTTCTTT.

In regard to this clonotype: A much larger clonotype is one base distant, so this may be a read error. The chain employs TRBV7-2 and TRBJ2-7, with 7 bases fitting TRBD2. Germline V lookup: CDR1 SGHTA, CDR2 FQGNSA. CDR3 length: 14 residues. CDR3 sequence: CACSLASGEYEQYF. DNA for the CDR3: TGTGCCTGCAGCTTGGCTAGCGGTGAATACGAGCAGTACTTC.

This clonotype was seen a handful of times. V usage is TRBV6-1 and J usage is TRBJ2-1; D ambiguous. Per germline, CDR1 MNHNS and CDR2 SASEGT. Trimming shortened V by 4 bases and J by 5 bases, and 12 bases separated the two germline ends. This CDR3 contains 14 residues. The CDR3 sequence is CASSGVGQHNEQFF. Here the CDR3 DNA reads TGTGCCAGCAGTGGTGTAGGGCAGCACAATGAGCAGTTCTTC.

The rearrangement links TRBV6-2 or TRBV6-3 to TRBJ2-1, with TRBD2 matching over 10 bases. The V gene end was trimmed by 7 bases and the J gene end by 6 bases; junction bases not matched to a gene: 12. Germline assignment: CDR1 MNHEY and CDR2 SVGEGT. The CDR3 is 16 residues long. The CDR3 DNA reads as TGTGCCAGCACCGAACATAGCGGGAGGAGAGGCAATGAGCAGTTCTTC. Protein sequence: CASTEHSGRRGNEQFF.

The V and J genes are TRBV12-3 or TRBV12-4 and TRBJ1-5; TRBD1 is a possible D gene (5 bases). The ends were cut back, 3 bases at V and 3 bases at J, with 9 bases in the middle. The CDR3 contains 14 residues. The CDR3 DNA sequence: TGTGCCAGCAGTTTTGTGGACAACAATCAGCCCCAGCATTTT. Protein: CASSFVDNNQPQHF.

V usage is TRBV20-1 and J usage is TRBJ2-1, with D possibly TRBD2 on 8 matching bases. CDR3 length: 17 residues. Germline V gives CDR1 DFQATT, CDR2 SNEGSKA (reference sequence). V was trimmed by 7 bases and J by 2 bases, leaving 24 bases between them. CDR3 sequence: CSVRGQTGLAPYNEQFF. In DNA, the CDR3 is TGCAGTGTCAGGGGACAGACCGGACTAGCCCCCTACAATGAGCAGTTCTTC.

The chain employs TRBV3-1 and TRBJ2-2; 9 nucleotides match TRBD2. V gave up 8 bases and J gave up 0 bases; unmatched junction bases: 10. Germline V gene data show CDR1 as LGHDT and CDR2 as YNNKEL (reference sequence). This CDR3 has 17 residues. The chain's CDR3 is CASSPVGGRANTGELFF. The CDR3 DNA is TGTGCCAGCTCCCCTGTCGGCGGGAGGGCGAACACCGGGGAGCTGTTTTTT.

The chain couples TRBV19 to TRBJ1-1, with 7 bases fitting TRBD1. Germline CDR1 is LNHDA and CDR2 is SQIVND (reference sequence). CDR3 size: 11 residues. The V segment lost 9 bases and the J segment 11 bases; nucleotides outside the gene matches: 9. This chain's CDR3 is CASRQGFGAFF. The CDR3 DNA sequence: TGTGCCAGCAGACAGGGATTCGGGGCTTTCTTT.

The V gene is TRBV19, the J gene TRBJ1-5; 12 nucleotides align to TRBD1. Germline trimming cut 7 bases from V and 4 bases from J; bases unmatched to any gene: 11. The CDR3 contains 17 residues. Germline loops: CDR1 LNHDA, CDR2 SQIVND (reference sequence). DNA for the CDR3: TGTGCCAGTACCAAGCAACCGGGACAGGGGGCTAATCAGCCCCAGCATTTT. It translates to CASTKQPGQGANQPQHF.

This clonotype was seen at least ten times. V and J are TRBV7-2 and TRBJ1-5; the D gene is possibly TRBD1 (5 bases). The CDR3 consists of 14 residues. The V and J ends lost 5 bases and 0 bases respectively, with 8 bases between them. Looked up from germline, CDR1 is SGHTA and CDR2 is FQGNSA. The CDR3 DNA follows: TGTGCCAGCAGCCGGGGGAGTAGCAATCAGCCCCAGCATTTT. Its translation is CASSRGSSNQPQHF.

The chain uses TRBV7-9 and TRBJ2-5; D is ambiguous. The germline gives CDR1 SEHNR, CDR2 FQNEAQ (reference sequence). V gave up 2 bases and J gave up 0 bases, with 10 bases separating them. CDR3 length: 15 amino acids. The CDR3: CASSLNGQNQETQYF. Written as DNA, the CDR3 is TGTGCCAGCAGCTTAAACGGGCAGAACCAAGAGACCCAGTACTTC.

This clonotype has ten or more counts. CDR3: CASSLMLEETQYF. As DNA, the CDR3 is TGTGCCAGCAGCTTGATGTTGGAAGAGACCCAGTACTTC. The chain is built from TRBV7-2 and TRBJ2-5; D not certain. This CDR3 spans 13 amino acids. Germline V gives CDR1 SGHTA, CDR2 FQGNSA. Trimming shortened V by 3 bases and J by 3 bases, and 8 bases separated the two germline ends.

The chain has TRBV27 and TRBJ1-5; D gene ambiguous. This CDR3 spans 14 amino acids. With 4 bases removed from V and 4 bases from J, the gap between germline ends came to 11 bases. Germline assignment: CDR1 MNHEY and CDR2 SMNVEV (reference sequence). CDR3 in amino acids: CASSSSLGNQPQHF. CDR3 nucleotide sequence: TGTGCCAGCAGTTCGTCCTTGGGAAATCAGCCCCAGCATTTT.

The rearrangement joins TRBV19 to TRBJ2-5, with D unresolved. The CDR3 runs to 13 residues. CDR1 is LNHDA, CDR2 SQIVND, per germline (reference sequence). V was clipped by 4 bases and J by 2 bases, with 8 bases between them. This CDR3 reads CASSRAEQETQYF. DNA for the CDR3: TGTGCCAGTAGTAGGGCAGAACAAGAGACCCAGTACTTC.

The chain employs TRBV20-1 and TRBJ1-2; D ambiguous. Deletions cut 1 base from V and 4 bases from J, with 13 bases between. Germline V gene lookup returns CDR1 DFQATT and CDR2 SNEGSKA (reference sequence). The CDR3 loop spans 14 amino acids. DNA for the CDR3: TGCAGTGCTAGAGGGGCGGCCTACCCCTATGGCTACACCTTC. As protein: CSARGAAYPYGYTF.

The table lists this clonotype with a few counts. V is TRBV6-1 and J is TRBJ2-4; D remains ambiguous. The germline V and J ends were trimmed by 0 bases and 1 base, with 4 bases remaining between them. The CDR3 has 14 amino acids. Germline V gene data show CDR1 as MNHNS and CDR2 as SASEGT. The CDR3 sequence: CASSEARAKNIQYF. CDR3 nucleotides: TGTGCCAGCAGTGAAGCTAGGGCCAAAAACATTCAGTACTTC.

The chain is built from TRBV5-1 and TRBJ2-1, with D maybe TRBD1 (5 bases). V lost 4 bases and J lost 9, with 14 bases in between. The CDR3 contains 13 residues. CDR1 and CDR2 from the germline V gene are SGHRS and YFSETQ. CDR3 in amino acids: CASSGQGMLEQFF. In DNA form, the CDR3 reads TGCGCCAGCAGCGGTCAGGGTATGCTTGAGCAGTTCTTC.

This clonotype was observed a few times. This chain links TRBV28 with TRBJ1-5, with a tentative D call TRBD1 (6 bases). CDR1 is MDHEN and CDR2 is SYDVKM in the germline V gene. This CDR3 is 16 amino acids long. Trimming removed 6 bases at V and 2 bases at J, with 17 bases between. This chain's CDR3 is CASRLTGRGGNQPQHF. DNA of the CDR3: TGTGCCAGCAGACTGACAGGCAGAGGGGGCAATCAGCCCCAGCATTTT.

This clonotype was recorded a few times. The chain has TRBV7-9 and TRBJ2-7; TRBD2 matches 8 bases. The V and J ends lost 5 bases and 9 bases, in that order; junction bases with no gene match: 6. CDR3 length: 12 residues. Germline V gene sequence: CDR1 SEHNR, CDR2 FQNEAQ (reference sequence). CDR3 nucleotide sequence: TGTGCCAGCAGCCGTAGCGGGAAGGTGCAGTACGTC. Translating gives CASSRSGKVQYV.

The V gene is TRBV11-2, the J gene TRBJ1-1, with D possibly matching TRBD1 (6 bases). The CDR3 has 16 residues. Trimming left V 2 bases short and J 4 bases short, with 17 bases between. Germline V gene lookup returns CDR1 SGHAT and CDR2 FQNNGV. The CDR3 DNA sequence: TGTGCCAGCAGCTTATTGTGGGGGGCGCCGGCCACTGAAGCTTTCTTT. Translated, it gives CASSLLWGAPATEAFF.

This clonotype has a handful of counts. This chain connects TRBV5-5 to TRBJ1-4; D remains unclear. The CDR3 loop spans 12 amino acids. CDR1 and CDR2 (germline): SGHKS, YYEKEE (reference sequence). V shed 2 bases and J shed 8 bases, with 7 bases lying between them. The CDR3 spells CASSFGAEKLFF. The CDR3 nucleotides are TGTGCCAGCAGCTTTGGAGCGGAAAAACTGTTTTTT.

Ten or more counts support this clonotype. The chain couples TRBV4-1 to TRBJ1-5; D is uncertain. CDR3 length: 16 residues. Trimming took 4 bases from V and 4 from J, leaving 17 bases between them. Germline loops: CDR1 MGHRA, CDR2 YSYEKL. CDR3 residues: CASSPMEELWNQPQHF. The CDR3 DNA reads TGCGCCAGCAGCCCTATGGAGGAGCTTTGGAATCAGCCCCAGCATTTT.

This chain uses TRBV7-9 with TRBJ2-5; 7 bases map to TRBD2. The CDR3 covers 15 residues. Germline lookup yields CDR1 SEHNR and CDR2 FQNEAQ (reference sequence). The V segment lost 4 bases and the J segment 5 bases; nucleotides outside the gene matches: 10. In DNA form, the CDR3 reads TGTGCCAGCAGCTCCCCCGGCGGGGGAGTGGAGACCCAGTACTTC. Protein sequence: CASSSPGGGVETQYF.

This clonotype has a handful of counts. The chain couples TRBV12-3 or TRBV12-4 to TRBJ2-2; D is unclear. V lost 7 bases, J lost 7 bases, and 10 bases lay in between. The CDR3 contains 12 residues. DNA of the CDR3: TGTGCCAGCACTCCTGAGGACGGGGAGCTGTTTTTT. This sequence encodes CASTPEDGELFF.

The rearrangement links TRBV7-8 to TRBJ2-1; 11 nucleotides agree with TRBD2. The junction had 3 bases not matched to a gene; V was cut back by 2 bases and J by 9 bases. Germline loops: CDR1 SGHVS, CDR2 FQNEAQ. There are 14 residues in the CDR3. The CDR3 loop is CASSLRLAGSEQFF. In DNA form, the CDR3 reads TGTGCCAGCAGCTTAAGACTAGCGGGAAGTGAGCAGTTCTTC.

The rearrangement joins TRBV29-1 to TRBJ1-2, with 8 bases aligning to TRBD1. V lost 6 bases to trimming and J lost 5 bases; unmatched junction nucleotides: 11. Germline V gene sequence: CDR1 SQVTM, CDR2 ANQGSEA. The CDR3 loop spans 14 amino acids. The CDR3 coding sequence is TGCAGCGTAGAACTGACAGGGGCCCGGTATGGCTACACCTTC. Translating it yields CSVELTGARYGYTF. Variable domain in full (rest from reference TRBV29-1 and TRBJ1-2): SAVISQKPSRDICQRGTSLTIQCQVDSQVTMMFWYRQQPGQSLTLIATANQGSEATYESGFVIDKFPISRPNLTFSTLTVSNMSPEDSSIYLCSVELTGARYGYTFGSGTRLTVV.